A single sample gave rise to the 6 T cell receptor beta chains below, sequenced in a study of cytomegalovirus exposure and HLA in healthy donors. The PCR used 60 Vbeta and 13 Jbeta primers. Here immunoSEQ multiplex PCR was the method, and the copy in TCRdb shows in-frame clones only, minus some. This table has approximately 97,000 clones, 79% appearing once. Sequenced: PBMCs. The receptors shown here come from a male donor in good health and CMV-seropositive.

This clone came up once. The rearrangement joins TRBV5-6 to TRBJ2-7, with 8 bases identical to TRBD2. The J segment lost 1 base and the V segment lost 0 bases, leaving 6 bases of the junction unmatched. The CDR3 is made up of 16 amino acids. CDR1 and CDR2 (germline): SGHDT, YYEEEE. The CDR3 region has the DNA TGTGCCAGCAGCTTGGAGTCCGGGAGGGGATCCTACGAGCAGTACTTC. This sequence encodes CASSLESGRGSYEQYF.

The chain is built from TRBV5-1 and TRBJ2-7; the match to TRBD2 covers 12 bases. The CDR3 extends over 17 amino acids. Trimming at V came to 4 bases and at J to 0 bases, leaving 8 bases not matched to a gene. The germline V gene encodes CDR1 SGHRS and CDR2 YFSETQ. The CDR3 DNA reads TGCGCCAGCAGCCTGGACGGGACTAGCGGGCTCTCCTACGAGCAGTACTTC. Translation: CASSLDGTSGLSYEQYF. The variable domain in full, completed from reference TRBV5-1 and TRBJ2-7, reads KAGVTQTPRYLIKTRGQQVTLSCSPISGHRSVSWYQQTPGQGLQFLFEYFSETQRNKGNFPGRFSGRQFSNSRSEMNVSTLELGDSALYLCASSLDGTSGLSYEQYFGPGTRLTVT.

The chain employs TRBV6-1 and TRBJ2-3; D is possibly TRBD2 (6 bases). This CDR3 region has 14 residues. V lost 10 bases and J 6 bases, leaving 20 bases between the germline ends. Germline loops: CDR1 MNHNS, CDR2 SASEGT. The CDR3 is CATLILAGGDTQYF. The DNA of the CDR3 is TGTGCCACCCTTATACTAGCTGGAGGGGATACGCAGTATTTT.

J is TRBJ1-6 and V is TRBV27; D perhaps matches TRBD1 (6 bases). Germline lookup yields CDR1 MNHEY and CDR2 SMNVEV (reference sequence). The CDR3 loop spans 15 amino acids. Trimming stripped 6 bases from V and 5 bases from J, with 14 bases between. The CDR3 sequence is CASSRERGNNSPLHF. CDR3 sequence (DNA): TGTGCCAGCAGCCGAGAGAGGGGGAATAATTCACCCCTCCACTTT.

The rearrangement links TRBV30 to TRBJ1-2; D not resolved. The CDR3 is 15 amino acids. Germline CDR1 reads GTSNPN; CDR2 reads SVGIG (reference sequence). V lost 1 base and J 6 bases, leaving 18 bases between the germline ends. The CDR3 protein is CAWSGASVVPHGYTF. For the CDR3, the DNA is TGTGCCTGGAGTGGGGCGTCTGTCGTTCCCCATGGCTACACCTTC.

The DNA of the CDR3 is TGTGCCACGGGGCGCGTAGGACAGGGTCGCATCGGGGAGCTGTTTTTT. Its translation is CATGRVGQGRIGELFF. The chain couples TRBV15 to TRBJ2-2; 8 bases line up with TRBD1. Germline values: CDR1 LNHNV, CDR2 YYDKDF (reference sequence). The CDR3 is 16 residues long. J was trimmed by 7 bases and V by 9 bases; bases with no gene match: 16.